A single sample is the source of the 16 T cell receptor beta chains below, sequenced in a study of T-cell memory formation after mild COVID-19. TCRdb reprocessed the 5' RACE reads with MiXCR, giving one entry per CDR3 protein. The sample records under 700,000 distinct CDR3 sequences, roughly 20% being singletons. What was sequenced was PBMCs or a T cell subset sorted from them (not recorded which). These receptors were collected from an adult woman who had mild COVID-19 (a few samples of this study predate the infection). Cell type and time point are not known.

This clonotype came up a few times. The DNA of the CDR3 is TGTGCCAGCAGTCGTACCTCGACAGGCGGAAACACCATATATTTT. It yields the protein CASSRTSTGGNTIYF. The gene calls are TRBV6-5 and TRBJ1-3; tentatively, D is TRBD1 (6 bases). Trimming removed 5 bases from V and 4 bases from J, with 15 bases in between. Per the germline V gene, CDR1 is MNHEY and CDR2 is SVGAGI. The CDR3 runs to 15 residues.

This clonotype was seen a handful of times. The chain recombines TRBV20-1 with TRBJ2-1, with 12 bases matching TRBD2. CDR3 length equals 19 residues. Germline CDR1 and CDR2: DFQATT and SNEGSKA (reference sequence). The ends lost 1 base at V and 7 bases at J; junction bases unmatched: 17. CDR3 protein: CSARGIPPMTSGGGNEQFF. CDR3 DNA sequence: TGCAGTGCTAGAGGAATTCCTCCGATGACTAGCGGGGGTGGGAATGAGCAGTTCTTC.

The chain uses TRBV14 and TRBJ1-1; the D gene is possibly TRBD1 (5 bases). V dropped 3 bases and J dropped 5 bases, with 16 bases sitting between them. The V gene's germline CDR1 is SGHDN and CDR2 FVKESK. This CDR3 has 15 amino acids. CDR3 amino acids: CASSHSLRGSTEAFF. Written as DNA, the CDR3 is TGTGCCAGCAGCCACTCACTCCGGGGCTCTACTGAAGCTTTCTTT.

This clonotype was seen a few times. Written as DNA, the CDR3 is TGTGCCATCGGAGGGACAGAGCTATTGGAGACCCAGTACTTC. Protein product: CAIGGTELLETQYF. The chain employs TRBV10-3 and TRBJ2-5; possible D gene TRBD1, 7 bases. V shed 8 bases and J shed 5 bases, with 18 bases lying between them. The CDR3 has 14 amino acids. CDR1 and CDR2 from the germline V gene are ENHRY and SYGVKD.

The V gene is TRBV7-9, the J gene TRBJ2-3, with D perhaps TRBD2 (6 bases). The V and J ends lost 5 bases and 3 bases respectively, with 12 bases between them. The CDR3 has 14 residues. CDR1 and CDR2 from the germline V gene are SEHNR and FQNEAQ (reference sequence). CDR3 sequence reads: CASSIPGRTDTQYF. Here the CDR3 DNA reads TGTGCCAGCAGCATCCCGGGGAGGACAGATACGCAGTATTTT.

The V and J genes are TRBV12-3 or TRBV12-4 and TRBJ1-2, with 8 bases lining up with TRBD1. V lost 6 bases and J lost 6; bases outside the gene matches: 6. The CDR3 has 13 residues. CDR3 region: CASSGTGGDGYTF. CDR3 in DNA: TGTGCCAGCAGCGGTACAGGGGGGGATGGCTACACCTTC.

The gene calls are TRBV7-2 and TRBJ2-7, with a weak D call TRBD2 (6 bases). CDR1 and CDR2 (germline): SGHTA, FQGNSA. Trimming left V 4 bases short and J 3 bases short, with 13 bases between. This CDR3 has 14 amino acids. CDR3 DNA sequence: TGTGCCAGCAGCTCACTCGGCGGGGTCTACGAGCAGTACTTC. Amino acid sequence: CASSSLGGVYEQYF.

This clonotype turned up a few times. V gene TRBV11-2 combines with J gene TRBJ2-7, with 13 bases identical to TRBD2. V lost 5 bases and J lost 4; bases outside the gene matches: 17. The V gene's germline CDR1 is SGHAT and CDR2 FQNNGV. This CDR3 region has 19 residues. The CDR3 protein is CASSRLRTSGSGYGYEQYF. CDR3 nucleotides: TGTGCCAGCAGCCGCCTCCGGACTAGCGGGAGTGGGTATGGATACGAGCAGTACTTC. The full variable domain, completed using reference TRBV11-2 and TRBJ2-7, is EAGVAQSPRYKIIEKRQSVAFWCNPISGHATLYWYQQILGQGPKLLIQFQNNGVVDDSQLPKDRFSAERLKGVDSTLKIQPAKLEDSAVYLCASSRLRTSGSGYGYEQYFGPGTRLTVT.

This clonotype was seen many times. The chain employs TRBV5-4 and TRBJ2-3, with a possible D match to TRBD2 (5 bases). This CDR3 has 15 residues. Between the trimmed V and J ends, which lost 0 bases and 3 bases, there was a span of 11 bases. Germline loops: CDR1 SGHNT, CDR2 YYREEE (reference sequence). The CDR3 here is CASSLVAGGTDTQYF. The CDR3 DNA follows: TGTGCCAGCAGCTTGGTGGCGGGCGGAACAGATACGCAGTATTTT.

The rearrangement joins TRBV5-1 to TRBJ2-3; 9 nucleotides match TRBD2. Germline V CDR1 and CDR2: SGHRS, YFSETQ. With V trimmed by 4 bases and J by 2 bases, 8 bases remained unmatched. This CDR3 spans 16 amino acids. Here the CDR3 DNA reads TGCGCCAGCAGCCTGACCGGGACTAGCCTCACAGATACGCAGTATTTT. Amino acid sequence: CASSLTGTSLTDTQYF. Looking up the rest from reference TRBV5-1 and TRBJ2-3 gives the full variable domain: KAGVTQTPRYLIKTRGQQVTLSCSPISGHRSVSWYQQTPGQGLQFLFEYFSETQRNKGNFPGRFSGRQFSNSRSEMNVSTLELGDSALYLCASSLTGTSLTDTQYFGPGTRLTVL.

The V gene is TRBV19, the J gene TRBJ2-7; a weak D match, TRBD2 (6 bases). The CDR3 length is 13 residues. V lost 3 bases to trimming and J lost 5 bases, with 11 bases between them. CDR1 and CDR2 from the germline V gene are LNHDA and SQIVND (reference sequence). The CDR3 sequence is CASSIRLVDEQYF. In DNA, the CDR3 is TGTGCCAGTAGTATTAGACTAGTCGACGAGCAGTACTTC.

V usage is TRBV5-1 and J usage is TRBJ1-1; TRBD1 is a possible D gene (6 bases). The ends were cut back, 3 bases at V and 4 bases at J, with 13 bases in the middle. Germline V gives CDR1 SGHRS, CDR2 YFSETQ. CDR3 length: 14 amino acids. The CDR3, as DNA: TGCGCCAGCAGCTCACAGACAGGACCCACTGAAGCTTTCTTT. It codes for CASSSQTGPTEAFF.

V and J are TRBV4-1 and TRBJ2-5; D is unclear. The CDR3 is made up of 17 amino acids. The V end was cut by 4 bases, the J end by 1 base, with 19 bases between. Germline V gene lookup returns CDR1 MGHRA and CDR2 YSYEKL. The CDR3 DNA reads TGCGCCAGCAGCCCCCAAGAACCCCGGAACTTCCAAGAGACCCAGTACTTC. It yields the protein CASSPQEPRNFQETQYF.

In its sample, this clonotype was seen a few times. The genes are TRBV6-9 and TRBJ2-2; 9 positions match TRBD1. This CDR3 spans 16 amino acids. Per the germline V gene, CDR1 is MNHGY and CDR2 is SVAAGI. V dropped 2 bases and J dropped 5; count of bases not matched to a gene: 6. This chain's CDR3 is CASSYHRDRVTGELFF. CDR3 in DNA: TGTGCCAGCAGTTATCACCGGGACAGGGTAACCGGGGAGCTGTTTTTT.

The CDR3 region has the DNA TGTGCCAGCGTCCCAGACAGGGGGCCCTACAATGAGCAGTTCTTC. Translated, it gives CASVPDRGPYNEQFF. The J gene is TRBJ2-1, the V gene TRBV6-2 or TRBV6-3; 10 bases fit TRBD1. CDR3 length: 15 residues. In germline, CDR1 is MNHEY, CDR2 SVGEGT. Unmatched junction bases numbered 6, after V lost 8 bases and J lost 2 bases.

This clonotype showed up just a few times. This rearrangement joins TRBV6-6 to TRBJ2-7; tentative D call: TRBD2 (6 bases). Germline-derived CDR1 and CDR2 are MNHNY and SVGAGI (reference sequence). This CDR3 has 17 residues. V lost 0 bases to trimming and J lost 0 bases, with 15 bases between them. CDR3 DNA sequence: TGTGCCAGCAGTTACTCGGGGGAGGATTTTAGCTCCTACGAGCAGTACTTC. It is translated as CASSYSGEDFSSYEQYF.